This T cell receptor beta chain stems from a study of identical twins. In TCRdb, the 5' RACE reads were re-called with MiXCR into one record per CDR3 protein. The sample comprises 420,000 or so distinct CDR3 sequences, less than 20% of which are singletons, and 9.5% to 15% rests with the top ten. V lost 6 bases to trimming and J lost 7 bases, with 16 bases between them. There are 15 residues in the CDR3. Germline CDR1 MNHNS, CDR2 SASEGT. The receptor's source is a man aged 45-65 years in good health. The material sequenced was naive T cells sorted from blood. The chain combines TRBV6-1 with TRBJ1-6; D unclear. The CDR3 sequence is CASRRLLHGNSPLHF. The CDR3 DNA sequence: TGTGCCAGCAGGCGACTCTTACATGGGAATTCACCCCTCCACTTT.